This record looks at one T cell receptor (beta chain) sequence and its context. This sample was taken from a study of blood T cell repertoires in COVID-19. Study in general: COVID-19 samples, acute and convalescent, were from the United States, Italy and Spain. PBMCs, B-cell-depleted T cells, or T cells were the source of the cDNA or gDNA that made up the material.

Deletions cut 0 bases from V and 1 base from J, with 9 bases between. The CDR3 spans 16 residues. Clones were read by immunoSEQ multiplex PCR, and TCRdb kept only the in-frame ones, dropping some. The table shows fewer than 350,000 clones, with 85% occurring only once. The chain employs TRBV23-1 and TRBJ1-4, with a possible D match to TRBD1 (5 bases). TRBV23-1 qualifies as an ORF whose function is uncertain. The receptor's source is a human donor in a cohort sampled during active COVID-19. The sequencing input was peripheral blood. The CDR3 DNA reads TGCGCCAGCAGTCAATCGACGGGGGGAACTAATGAAAAACTGTTTTTT. It encodes CASSQSTGGTNEKLFF.